These 32 T cell receptor beta chains originate from one sample sequenced in a study of shared T cell receptors in the human thymus. The protocol was immunoSEQ multiplex PCR, while the TCRdb copy is restricted to in-frame clones and leaves out a portion. The sample carries hundreds of thousands of clones, over 75% recorded once. The data were also submitted as part of a second study, on human thymus T cells.

The sample comprised thymocytes. Receptors were obtained from a boy younger than two with a congenital heart defect.

This clone was picked up a small number of times. The chain carries TRBV5-4 and TRBJ2-7; 11 nucleotides align to TRBD2. CDR1 is SGHNT and CDR2 is YYREEE in the germline V gene (reference sequence). J lost 6 bases, V lost 2 bases, and 1 base had no gene match. This CDR3 is 13 amino acids long. The CDR3 reads CASSFGLAGEQYF. CDR3 nucleotides: TGTGCCAGCAGCTTTGGACTAGCGGGCGAGCAGTACTTC. The variable domain in full, with the rest retrieved from reference TRBV5-4 and TRBJ2-7, is ETGVTQSPTHLIKTRGQQVTLRCSSQSGHNTVSWYQQALGQGPQFIFQYYREEENGRGNFPPRFSGLQFPNYSSELNVNALELDDSALYLCASSFGLAGEQYFGPGTRLTVT.

The chain combines TRBV9 with TRBJ1-3; maybe TRBD1 (5 bases). Trimming cost V 3 bases and J 0 bases, with 13 bases left between them. CDR3 length: 16 residues. Germline V gives CDR1 SGDLS, CDR2 YYNGEE. The CDR3 sequence is CASSAWSGPSGNTIYF. CDR3 bases: TGTGCCAGCAGCGCGTGGTCAGGGCCCTCTGGAAACACCATATATTTT.

V and J are TRBV4-3 and TRBJ2-1, with 7 nucleotides matching TRBD2. Germline V gene data show CDR1 as LGHNA and CDR2 as YSLEER. V lost 1 base and J lost 2; bases outside the gene matches: 5. The CDR3 extends over 16 amino acids. In DNA form, the CDR3 reads TGCGCCAGCAGCCAAGCTGCTAGCGGCCCCTACAATGAGCAGTTCTTC. As protein: CASSQAASGPYNEQFF.

This clone was observed once. The chain employs TRBV6-6 and TRBJ2-2; 7 bases match TRBD2. This CDR3 spans 16 amino acids. The J segment lost 1 base and the V segment lost 5 bases, leaving 7 bases of the junction unmatched. Germline lookup yields CDR1 MNHNY and CDR2 SVGAGI (reference sequence). The CDR3 reads CASSPPGRENTGELFF. The CDR3 nucleotides are TGTGCCAGCAGTCCTCCGGGGAGGGAGAACACCGGGGAGCTGTTTTTT.

This chain joins TRBV19 and TRBJ2-7; possibly TRBD1 for D (5 bases). The CDR3 runs 11 residues. Germline V gene data show CDR1 as LNHDA and CDR2 as SQIVND (reference sequence). V was clipped by 10 bases and J by 7 bases, with 14 bases between them. The CDR3 DNA reads as TGTGCCACAACAACAGGACGTGAGCAGTACTTC. It is translated as CATTTGREQYF.

The genes are TRBV12-5 and TRBJ1-4; possibly TRBD1 for D (5 bases). Looked up from germline, CDR1 is LGHNT and CDR2 is FRNRAP. Trimming stripped 5 bases from V and 4 bases from J, with 11 bases between. The CDR3 is 14 residues long. CDR3 region: CASGPGFGNEKLFF. The CDR3 bases are TGTGCTAGTGGTCCAGGGTTCGGTAATGAAAAACTGTTTTTT.

This chain's CDR3 is CASSLRGGGTGGPLEQYF. The CDR3 DNA is TGTGCCAGCAGCTTGCGCGGCGGGGGGACTGGGGGCCCGCTCGAGCAGTACTTC. The V gene is TRBV7-3, the J gene TRBJ2-7, with 8 bases identical to TRBD2. V shed 3 bases, J shed 6 bases, and the junction held 19 bases outside the gene matches. The germline CDR1 and CDR2 sequences are SGHTA and FQGTGA. This CDR3 region has 18 residues. The full variable domain, rest sourced from reference TRBV7-3 and TRBJ2-7, is GAGVSQTPSNKVTEKGKYVELRCDPISGHTALYWYRQSLGQGPEFLIYFQGTGAADDSGLPNDRFFAVRPEGSVSTLKIQRTERGDSAVYLCASSLRGGGTGGPLEQYFGPGTRLTVT.

The chain is built from TRBV7-2 and TRBJ2-7, with 13 bases identical to TRBD2. Germline trimming cut 5 bases from V and 4 bases from J; bases unmatched to any gene: 8. The V gene's germline CDR1 is SGHTA and CDR2 FQGNSA. The CDR3 has 16 amino acids. The CDR3 DNA sequence: TGTGCCAGCAGCCCTCAATGGACTAGCGGGAGATACGAGCAGTACTTC. This gives the protein CASSPQWTSGRYEQYF.

This chain links TRBV7-6 with TRBJ1-4; D is ambiguous. V lost 5 bases, J lost 0 bases, and 16 bases lay in between. The CDR3 totals 17 residues. Germline lookup yields CDR1 SGHVS and CDR2 FNYEAQ. CDR3 nucleotide sequence: TGTGCCAGCAGCCGATCTGGGAGGGCTTCAACTAATGAAAAACTGTTTTTT. It codes for CASSRSGRASTNEKLFF.

The genes are TRBV14 and TRBJ1-2; no firm D call. Germline CDR1 SGHDN, CDR2 FVKESK. This CDR3 comprises 19 residues. Between the trimmed V and J ends, which lost 3 bases and 5 bases, there was a span of 28 bases. This CDR3 is CASSQWIIDKREMGYGYTF. The CDR3 DNA sequence: TGTGCCAGCAGCCAGTGGATTATCGACAAGAGGGAGATGGGGTATGGCTACACCTTC.

The chain uses TRBV7-9 and TRBJ1-5, with unresolved D. The CDR3 contains 12 residues. Germline V gene data show CDR1 as SEHNR and CDR2 as FQNEAQ (reference sequence). With 5 bases removed from V and 4 bases from J, the gap between germline ends came to 6 bases. The CDR3 loop reads CASSRFNQPQHF. The CDR3 nucleotides read TGTGCCAGCAGCCGTTTTAATCAGCCCCAGCATTTT.

This clone was seen just once. The rearrangement uses TRBV28 and TRBJ2-5; a weak D match, TRBD2 (5 bases). CDR3 size: 18 residues. Germline CDR1 MDHEN, CDR2 SYDVKM. V lost 5 bases, J lost 2 bases, and 24 bases lay in between. CDR3 sequence reads: CASSLSFGASRNQETQYF. CDR3 in DNA: TGTGCCAGCAGTCTCTCATTCGGAGCTAGCAGAAATCAAGAGACCCAGTACTTC.

The rearrangement uses TRBV11-3 and TRBJ2-1; the match to TRBD2 covers 14 bases. With V trimmed by 5 bases and J by 0 bases, 3 bases remained unmatched. CDR3 length: 17 residues. CDR1 and CDR2 (germline): SGHNT, YENEEA. The CDR3 coding sequence is TGTGCCAGCAGCACCGGGACTAGCGGGAGCTCCTACAATGAGCAGTTCTTC. Its translation is CASSTGTSGSSYNEQFF.

The chain recombines TRBV11-2 with TRBJ2-2, with D hard to call. CDR1 SGHAT and CDR2 FQNNGV come from the germline V gene. The ends were cut back, 5 bases at V and 5 bases at J, with 6 bases in the middle. The CDR3 consists of 12 residues. CDR3 coding DNA: TGTGCCAGCAGCCCCATGACCGGGGAGCTGTTTTTT. Amino acids: CASSPMTGELFF.

The CDR3: CASAVSHGGTGRGNEQFF. The DNA of the CDR3 is TGTGCCAGCGCCGTCTCTCATGGCGGGACTGGCCGTGGGAATGAGCAGTTCTTC. The V gene is TRBV7-9, the J gene TRBJ2-1; D is possibly TRBD2 (6 bases). Trimming shortened V by 8 bases and J by 7 bases, and 30 bases separated the two germline ends. CDR3 length: 18 amino acids. Germline V gene sequence: CDR1 SEHNR, CDR2 FQNEAQ (reference sequence).

The chain recombines TRBV4-1 with TRBJ2-1; 8 bases align to TRBD1. This CDR3 has 15 amino acids. V was pared by 6 bases and J by 6 bases, with 10 bases of the junction left unmatched. Germline V gene sequence: CDR1 MGHRA, CDR2 YSYEKL. The CDR3 sequence is CASSPDRGGINEQFF. As DNA, the CDR3 is TGCGCCAGCAGTCCCGACAGGGGAGGCATCAATGAGCAGTTCTTC.

This clone has just a few counts. V usage is TRBV10-1 and J usage is TRBJ2-1, with D possibly matching TRBD1 (5 bases). The CDR3 runs 16 residues. V dropped 3 bases and J dropped 0 bases, with 12 bases sitting between them. The germline V gene has CDR1 WNHNN and CDR2 SYGVQD (reference sequence). This CDR3 is CASSDPDILSYNEQFF. The CDR3 DNA is TGCGCCAGCAGTGACCCGGACATACTCTCCTACAATGAGCAGTTCTTC.

The rearrangement links TRBV7-3 to TRBJ2-1; TRBD2 agrees at 8 bases. Germline V gene data show CDR1 as SGHTA and CDR2 as FQGTGA. J lost 0 bases, V lost 5 bases, and 15 bases had no gene match. This CDR3 comprises 19 residues. The CDR3 loop is CASSVSVRLANYSYNEQFF. Written as DNA, the CDR3 is TGTGCCAGCAGCGTAAGCGTGAGACTAGCGAACTACTCCTACAATGAGCAGTTCTTC.

The chain employs TRBV6-5 and TRBJ2-1, with D tentatively TRBD2 (6 bases). Germline V lookup: CDR1 MNHEY, CDR2 SVGAGI. The V end lost 2 bases, the J end lost 6 bases, and 8 bases lay between the germline ends. CDR3 length equals 13 residues. CDR3 amino acids: CASSYVGGNEQFF. CDR3 coding DNA: TGTGCCAGCAGTTACGTCGGGGGCAATGAGCAGTTCTTC.

The V and J genes are TRBV27 and TRBJ2-1; 7 bases are shared with TRBD2. CDR3 length: 16 residues. J was trimmed by 0 bases and V by 2 bases; bases with no gene match: 4. The V gene's germline CDR1 is MNHEY and CDR2 SMNVEV (reference sequence). CDR3: CASSLGGGYSYNEQFF. The CDR3 bases are TGTGCCAGCAGTTTAGGCGGGGGATACTCCTACAATGAGCAGTTCTTC.

The J gene is TRBJ2-5, the V gene TRBV25-1, with 8 bases identical to TRBD1. V lost 5 bases, J lost 1 base, and 6 bases stayed unmatched. The CDR3 loop spans 15 amino acids. CDR1 and CDR2 from the germline V gene are MGHDK and SYGVNS. CDR3 loop: CASSLDRASQETQYF. In nucleotides, the CDR3 is TGTGCCAGCAGTCTGGACAGGGCGAGCCAAGAGACCCAGTACTTC. The full variable domain, completed using reference TRBV25-1 and TRBJ2-5, is EADIYQTPRYLVIGTGKKITLECSQTMGHDKMYWYQQDPGMELHLIHYSYGVNSTEKGDLSSESTVSRIRTEHFPLTLESARPSHTSQYLCASSLDRASQETQYFGPGTRLLVL.

This chain joins TRBV23-1 and TRBJ1-5; a weak D match, TRBD1 (5 bases). TRBV23-1 is identified as an open reading frame with a role that is uncertain. This CDR3 is built from 17 residues. Trimming shortened V by 3 bases and J by 0 bases, and 15 bases separated the two germline ends. This CDR3 reads CASSHRLGGYSNQPQHF. Written as DNA, the CDR3 is TGCGCCAGCAGTCACCGCCTCGGGGGATATAGCAATCAGCCCCAGCATTTT.

This sequence joins TRBV2 and TRBJ2-2, with D possibly matching TRBD1 (5 bases). Trimming left V 8 bases short and J 1 base short, with 14 bases between. Germline-derived CDR1 and CDR2 are SNHLY and FYNNEI. This CDR3 has 15 residues. The CDR3 sequence is CASQKGTGNTGELFF. The DNA for the CDR3 is TGTGCCAGCCAGAAGGGTACAGGGAACACCGGGGAGCTGTTTTTT.

The rearrangement links TRBV29-1 to TRBJ2-5; 7 nucleotides line up with TRBD2. This CDR3 is built from 15 residues. The trim removed 3 bases at V and 5 bases at J, leaving 12 bases unmatched. Germline loops: CDR1 SQVTM, CDR2 ANQGSEA. The CDR3 loop reads CSVEGGVGGLETQYF. DNA for the CDR3: TGCAGCGTTGAGGGAGGGGTAGGAGGGTTGGAGACCCAGTACTTC.

The V and J genes are TRBV6-1 and TRBJ2-7, with D possibly TRBD1 on 5 matching bases. The V and J ends lost 7 bases and 7 bases respectively, with 14 bases between them. This CDR3 spans 12 amino acids. Looked up from germline, CDR1 is MNHNS and CDR2 is SASEGT. DNA of the CDR3: TGTGCCAGCAACGGGCCAGGGTATGAGCAGTACTTC. It is translated as CASNGPGYEQYF.

The J gene is TRBJ1-2, the V gene TRBV5-6; a possible D gene is TRBD1 (6 bases). Germline assignment: CDR1 SGHDT and CDR2 YYEEEE. The CDR3 is 14 residues long. V lost 4 bases and J lost 4, with 14 bases in between. This chain's CDR3 is CASSMNRAPYGYTF. CDR3 in DNA: TGTGCCAGCAGCATGAACAGGGCGCCCTATGGCTACACCTTC.

The gene calls are TRBV28 and TRBJ2-1, with D possibly matching TRBD2 (6 bases). The CDR3 has 17 amino acids. The germline V gene encodes CDR1 MDHEN and CDR2 SYDVKM. Trimming removed 4 bases from V and 4 bases from J, with 20 bases in between. The CDR3 loop reads CASSSRRDSPRYNEQFF. The DNA of the CDR3 is TGTGCCAGCAGTTCCCGTAGGGACTCACCTAGATACAATGAGCAGTTCTTC.

This sequence joins TRBV10-3 and TRBJ1-2, with a tentative D call TRBD1 (5 bases). Germline CDR1 and CDR2: ENHRY and SYGVKD. This CDR3 region has 13 residues. V gave up 5 bases and J gave up 2 bases, with 9 bases separating them. The DNA for the CDR3 is TGTGCCATCAGTCAGGACACGAACTATGGCTACACCTTC. Translated, it gives CAISQDTNYGYTF.

There are a few counts of this clone. Different DNA sequences within this sample yield the same CDR3. The CDR3 here is CSVENSSGNTIYF. The DNA of the CDR3 is TGCAGCGTTGAGAACAGCTCTGGAAACACCATATATTTT. The rearrangement links TRBV29-1 to TRBJ1-3; D unresolved. The germline CDR1 and CDR2 sequences are SQVTM and ANQGSEA. V gave up 3 bases and J gave up 0 bases, with 6 bases separating them. This CDR3 contains 13 residues.

The chain links TRBV5-8 to TRBJ2-7; maybe TRBD2 (6 bases). The CDR3 length is 14 residues. Germline V gene data show CDR1 as SGHTS and CDR2 as YDEGEE. Trimming took 6 bases from V and 4 from J, leaving 17 bases between them. The CDR3 DNA is TGTGCCAGCACACGGCACGGGAGTAGGTACGAGCAGTACTTC. Residues: CASTRHGSRYEQYF.

J is TRBJ2-7 and V is TRBV11-2; 7 nucleotides agree with TRBD2. The CDR3 runs 19 residues. The germline V gene has CDR1 SGHAT and CDR2 FQNNGV. The ends lost 5 bases at V and 3 bases at J; junction bases unmatched: 22. CDR3 residues: CASSPPGPHPREANYEQYF. Here the CDR3 DNA reads TGTGCCAGCAGCCCGCCGGGACCGCACCCCCGGGAGGCAAACTACGAGCAGTACTTC. The full variable domain, completed using reference TRBV11-2 and TRBJ2-7, is EAGVAQSPRYKIIEKRQSVAFWCNPISGHATLYWYQQILGQGPKLLIQFQNNGVVDDSQLPKDRFSAERLKGVDSTLKIQPAKLEDSAVYLCASSPPGPHPREANYEQYFGPGTRLTVT.

CDR3 sequence: CASSQQGMANYGYTF. As DNA, the CDR3 is TGTGCCAGCAGCCAGCAGGGAATGGCTAACTATGGCTACACCTTC. The gene calls are TRBV6-6 and TRBJ1-2; D perhaps matches TRBD1 (5 bases). V was cut by 6 bases and J by 0 bases, with 14 bases left in between. CDR1 is MNHNY and CDR2 is SVGAGI in the germline V gene (reference sequence). CDR3 size: 15 residues.